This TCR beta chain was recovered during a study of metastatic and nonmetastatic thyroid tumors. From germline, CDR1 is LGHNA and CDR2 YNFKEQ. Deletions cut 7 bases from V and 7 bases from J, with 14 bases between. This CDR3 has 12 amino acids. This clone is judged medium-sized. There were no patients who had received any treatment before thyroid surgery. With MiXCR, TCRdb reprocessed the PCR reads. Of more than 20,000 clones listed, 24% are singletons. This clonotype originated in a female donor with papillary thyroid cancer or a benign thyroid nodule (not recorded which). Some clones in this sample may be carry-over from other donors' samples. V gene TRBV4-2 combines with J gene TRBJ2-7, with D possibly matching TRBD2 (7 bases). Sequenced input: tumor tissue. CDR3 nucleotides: TGTGCCAGCAATCCGGGGAGGGGGGAGCAGTACTTC. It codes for CASNPGRGEQYF.